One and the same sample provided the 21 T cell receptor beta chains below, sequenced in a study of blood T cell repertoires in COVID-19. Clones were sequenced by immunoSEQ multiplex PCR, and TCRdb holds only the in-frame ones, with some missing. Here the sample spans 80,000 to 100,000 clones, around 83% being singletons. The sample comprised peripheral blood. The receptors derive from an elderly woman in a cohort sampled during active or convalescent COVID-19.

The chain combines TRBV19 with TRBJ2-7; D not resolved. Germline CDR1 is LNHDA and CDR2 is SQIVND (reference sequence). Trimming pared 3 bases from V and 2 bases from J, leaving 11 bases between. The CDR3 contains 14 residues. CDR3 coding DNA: TGTGCCAGTAGTATTACGTGGCAGGCCTACGAGCAGTACTTC. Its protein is CASSITWQAYEQYF.

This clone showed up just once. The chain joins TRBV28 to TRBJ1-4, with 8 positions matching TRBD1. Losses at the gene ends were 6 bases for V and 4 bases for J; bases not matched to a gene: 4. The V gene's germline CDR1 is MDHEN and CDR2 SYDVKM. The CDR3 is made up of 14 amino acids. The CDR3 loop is CASRGTGLNEKLFF. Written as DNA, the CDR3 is TGTGCCAGCAGGGGGACAGGCCTTAATGAAAAACTGTTTTTT.

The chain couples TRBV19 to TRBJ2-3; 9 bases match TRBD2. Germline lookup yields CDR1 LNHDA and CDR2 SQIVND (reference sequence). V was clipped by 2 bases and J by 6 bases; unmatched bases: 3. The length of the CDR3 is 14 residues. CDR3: CASSILAGSDTQYF. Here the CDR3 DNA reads TGTGCCAGTAGTATACTAGCGGGAAGTGATACGCAGTATTTT. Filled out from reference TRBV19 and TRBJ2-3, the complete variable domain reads DGGITQSPKYLFRKEGQNVTLSCEQNLNHDAMYWYRQDPGQGLRLIYYSQIVNDFQKGDIAEGYSVSREKKESFPLTVTSAQKNPTAFYLCASSILAGSDTQYFGPGTRLTVL.

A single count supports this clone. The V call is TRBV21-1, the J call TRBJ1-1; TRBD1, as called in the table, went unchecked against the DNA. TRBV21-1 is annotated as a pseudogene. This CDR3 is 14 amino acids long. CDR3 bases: TGTGCCAGCAGCAAAGGGCAACCGAACCCTGAAGCTTTCTTT. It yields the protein CASSKGQPNPEAFF.

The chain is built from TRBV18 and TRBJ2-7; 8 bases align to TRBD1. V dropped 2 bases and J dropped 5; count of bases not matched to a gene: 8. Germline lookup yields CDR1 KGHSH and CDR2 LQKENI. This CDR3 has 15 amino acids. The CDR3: CASSPVQGAMNEQYF. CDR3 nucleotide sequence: TGTGCCAGCTCACCAGTCCAGGGGGCGATGAACGAGCAGTACTTC.

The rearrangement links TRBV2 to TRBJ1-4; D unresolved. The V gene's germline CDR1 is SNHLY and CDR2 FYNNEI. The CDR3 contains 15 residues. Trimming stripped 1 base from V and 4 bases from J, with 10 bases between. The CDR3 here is CASSEDLSFNEKLFF. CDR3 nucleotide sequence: TGTGCCAGCAGTGAAGATTTGTCTTTTAATGAAAAACTGTTTTTT.

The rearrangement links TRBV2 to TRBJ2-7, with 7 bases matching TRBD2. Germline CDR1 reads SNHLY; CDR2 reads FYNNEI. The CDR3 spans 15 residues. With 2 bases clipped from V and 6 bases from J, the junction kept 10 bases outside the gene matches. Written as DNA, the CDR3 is TGTGCCAGCAGTGAAAGGGGCGGGAGAGTCGGCGAGCAGTACTTC. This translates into CASSERGGRVGEQYF.

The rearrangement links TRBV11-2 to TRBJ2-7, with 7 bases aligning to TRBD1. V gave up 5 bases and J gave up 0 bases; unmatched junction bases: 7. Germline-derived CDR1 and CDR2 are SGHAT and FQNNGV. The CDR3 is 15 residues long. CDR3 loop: CASSRLGTVSYEQYF. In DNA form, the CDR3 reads TGTGCCAGCAGCCGCCTCGGGACAGTCTCCTACGAGCAGTACTTC. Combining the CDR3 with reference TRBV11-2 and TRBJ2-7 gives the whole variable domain EAGVAQSPRYKIIEKRQSVAFWCNPISGHATLYWYQQILGQGPKLLIQFQNNGVVDDSQLPKDRFSAERLKGVDSTLKIQPAKLEDSAVYLCASSRLGTVSYEQYFGPGTRLTVT.

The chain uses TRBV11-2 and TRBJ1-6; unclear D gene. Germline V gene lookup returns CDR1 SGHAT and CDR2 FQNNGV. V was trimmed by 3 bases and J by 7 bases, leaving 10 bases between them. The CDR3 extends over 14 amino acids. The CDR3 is CASSLEGLNSPLHF. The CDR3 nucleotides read TGTGCCAGCAGCTTGGAGGGTTTGAATTCACCCCTCCACTTT.

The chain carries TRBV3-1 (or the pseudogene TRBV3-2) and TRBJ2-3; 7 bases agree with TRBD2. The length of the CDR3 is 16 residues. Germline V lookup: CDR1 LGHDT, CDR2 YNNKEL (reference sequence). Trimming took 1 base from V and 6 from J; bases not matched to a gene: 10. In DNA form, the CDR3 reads TGTGCCAGCAGCCAAGGTGTTGGCAGGGAGGGCGATACGCAGTATTTT. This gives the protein CASSQGVGREGDTQYF.

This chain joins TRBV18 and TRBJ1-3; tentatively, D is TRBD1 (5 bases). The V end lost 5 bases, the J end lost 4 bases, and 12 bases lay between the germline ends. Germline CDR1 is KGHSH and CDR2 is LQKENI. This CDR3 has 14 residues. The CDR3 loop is CASSEDSLGNTIYF. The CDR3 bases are TGTGCCAGCTCAGAAGACAGTCTCGGAAACACCATATATTTT.

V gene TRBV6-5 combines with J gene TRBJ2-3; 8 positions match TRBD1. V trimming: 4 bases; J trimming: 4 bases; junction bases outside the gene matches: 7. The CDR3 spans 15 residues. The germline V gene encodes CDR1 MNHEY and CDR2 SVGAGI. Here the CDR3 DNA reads TGTGCCAGCAGTTCCCAGGGGGCCTCCCCAGATACGCAGTATTTT. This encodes CASSSQGASPDTQYF.

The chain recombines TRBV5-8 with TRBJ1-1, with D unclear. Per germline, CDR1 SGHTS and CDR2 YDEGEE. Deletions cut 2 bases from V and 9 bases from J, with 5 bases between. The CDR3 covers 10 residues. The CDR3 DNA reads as TGTGCCAGCAGCTTCAGAAAAGCTTTCTTT. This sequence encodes CASSFRKAFF.

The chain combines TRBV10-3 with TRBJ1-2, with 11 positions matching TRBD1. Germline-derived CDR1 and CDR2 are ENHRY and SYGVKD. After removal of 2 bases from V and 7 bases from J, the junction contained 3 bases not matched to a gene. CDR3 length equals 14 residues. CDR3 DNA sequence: TGTGCCATCAGTGAGGCCGGGACAGGGGGTGGCTACACCTTC. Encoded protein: CAISEAGTGGGYTF.

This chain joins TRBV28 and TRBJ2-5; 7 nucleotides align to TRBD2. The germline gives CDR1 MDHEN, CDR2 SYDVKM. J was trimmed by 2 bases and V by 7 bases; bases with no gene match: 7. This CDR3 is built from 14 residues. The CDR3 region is CASNLAGAQETQYF. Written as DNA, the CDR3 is TGTGCCAGCAACTTAGCGGGTGCACAAGAGACCCAGTACTTC.

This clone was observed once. The CDR3 DNA is TGTGCTGCGGGACCTAGCGGGAGGGCCGGGGAGCTGTTTTTT. This sequence encodes CAAGPSGRAGELFF. The genes are TRBV28 and TRBJ2-2; 12 bases fit TRBD2. There are 14 residues in the CDR3. Germline loops: CDR1 MDHEN, CDR2 SYDVKM.

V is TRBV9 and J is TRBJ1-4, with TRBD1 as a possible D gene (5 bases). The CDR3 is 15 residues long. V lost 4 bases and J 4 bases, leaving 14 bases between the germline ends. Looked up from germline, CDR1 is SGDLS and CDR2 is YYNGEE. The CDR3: CASSLWGENNEKLFF. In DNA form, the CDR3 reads TGTGCCAGCAGCTTGTGGGGGGAGAATAATGAAAAACTGTTTTTT.

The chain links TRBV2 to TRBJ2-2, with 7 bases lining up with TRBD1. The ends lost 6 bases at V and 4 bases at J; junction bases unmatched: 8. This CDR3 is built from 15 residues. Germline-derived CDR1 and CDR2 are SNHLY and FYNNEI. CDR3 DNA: TGTGCCAGCAGGGGAACAGGGGTCAGCACCGGGGAGCTGTTTTTT. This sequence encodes CASRGTGVSTGELFF.

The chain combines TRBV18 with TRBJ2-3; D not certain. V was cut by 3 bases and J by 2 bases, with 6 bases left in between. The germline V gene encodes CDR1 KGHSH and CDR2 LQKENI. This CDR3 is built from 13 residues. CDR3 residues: CASSPVYTDTQYF. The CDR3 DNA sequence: TGTGCCAGCTCACCGGTCTACACAGATACGCAGTATTTT.

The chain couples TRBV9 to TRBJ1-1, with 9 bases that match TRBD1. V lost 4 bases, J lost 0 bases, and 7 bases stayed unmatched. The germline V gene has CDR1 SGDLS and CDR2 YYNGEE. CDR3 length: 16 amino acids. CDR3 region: CASSKGQGPLNTEAFF. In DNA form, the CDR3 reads TGTGCCAGCAGCAAGGGACAGGGTCCTTTGAACACTGAAGCTTTCTTT.

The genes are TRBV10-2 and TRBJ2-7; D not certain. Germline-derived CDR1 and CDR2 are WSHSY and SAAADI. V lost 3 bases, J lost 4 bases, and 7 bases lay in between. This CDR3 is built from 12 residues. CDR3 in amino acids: CASSDDIYEQYF. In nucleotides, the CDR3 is TGCGCCAGCAGTGACGACATTTACGAGCAGTACTTC.